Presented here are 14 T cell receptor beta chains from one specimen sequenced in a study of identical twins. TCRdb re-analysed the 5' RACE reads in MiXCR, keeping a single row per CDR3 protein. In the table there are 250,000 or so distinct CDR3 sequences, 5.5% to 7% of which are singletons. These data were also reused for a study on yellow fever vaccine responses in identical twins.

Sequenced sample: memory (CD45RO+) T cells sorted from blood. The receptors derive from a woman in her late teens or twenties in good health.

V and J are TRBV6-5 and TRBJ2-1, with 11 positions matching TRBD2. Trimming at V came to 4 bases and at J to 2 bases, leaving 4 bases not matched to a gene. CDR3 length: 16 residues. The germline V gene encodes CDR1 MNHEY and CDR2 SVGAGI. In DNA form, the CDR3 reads TGTGCCAGCAGTTTGACTAGCGGGGAAGCCTACAATGAGCAGTTCTTC. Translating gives CASSLTSGEAYNEQFF.

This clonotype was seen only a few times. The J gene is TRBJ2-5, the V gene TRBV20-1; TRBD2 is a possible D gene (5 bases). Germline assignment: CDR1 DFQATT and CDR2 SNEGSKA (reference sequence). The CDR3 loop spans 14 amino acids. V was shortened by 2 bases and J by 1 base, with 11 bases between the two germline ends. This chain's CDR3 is CSARQGLIQETQYF. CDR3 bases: TGCAGTGCTAGACAAGGACTCATCCAAGAGACCCAGTACTTC.

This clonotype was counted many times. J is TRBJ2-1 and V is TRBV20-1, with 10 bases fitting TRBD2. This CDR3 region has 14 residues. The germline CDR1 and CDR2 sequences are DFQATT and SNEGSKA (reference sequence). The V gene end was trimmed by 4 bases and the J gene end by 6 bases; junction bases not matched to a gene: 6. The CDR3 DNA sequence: TGCAGTGCTACAGCTAGCGGGGGCCTCAATGAGCAGTTCTTC. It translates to CSATASGGLNEQFF.

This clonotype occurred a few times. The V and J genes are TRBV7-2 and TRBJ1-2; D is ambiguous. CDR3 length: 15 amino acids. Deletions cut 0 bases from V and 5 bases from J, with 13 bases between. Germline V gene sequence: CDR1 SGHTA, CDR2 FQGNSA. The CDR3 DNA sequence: TGTGCCAGCAGCTTAGCAGGCCAGTCTTTATATGGCTACACCTTC. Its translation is CASSLAGQSLYGYTF.

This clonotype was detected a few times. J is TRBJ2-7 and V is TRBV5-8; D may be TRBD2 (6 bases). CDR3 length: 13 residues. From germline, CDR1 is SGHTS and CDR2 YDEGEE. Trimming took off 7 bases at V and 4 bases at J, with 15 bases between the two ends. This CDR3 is CASAIGGAYEQYV. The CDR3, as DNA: TGTGCCAGCGCTATAGGCGGGGCATACGAGCAGTACGTC.

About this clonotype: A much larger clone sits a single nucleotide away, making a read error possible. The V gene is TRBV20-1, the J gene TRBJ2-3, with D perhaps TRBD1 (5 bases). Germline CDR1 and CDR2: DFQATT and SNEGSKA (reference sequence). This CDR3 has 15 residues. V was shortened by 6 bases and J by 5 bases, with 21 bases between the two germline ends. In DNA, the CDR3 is TGCAGTGCCACCCTGAATGCTATTGGACAAGATACGCAGTATTTT. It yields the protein CSATLNAIGQDTQYF.

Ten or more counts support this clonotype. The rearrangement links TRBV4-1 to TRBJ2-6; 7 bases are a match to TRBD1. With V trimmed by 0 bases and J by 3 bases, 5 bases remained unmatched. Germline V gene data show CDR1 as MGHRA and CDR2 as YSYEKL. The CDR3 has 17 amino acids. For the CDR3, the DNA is TGCGCCAGCAGCCAAGATTTAGGGGGCAATGGGGCCAACGTCCTGACTTTC. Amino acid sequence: CASSQDLGGNGANVLTF.

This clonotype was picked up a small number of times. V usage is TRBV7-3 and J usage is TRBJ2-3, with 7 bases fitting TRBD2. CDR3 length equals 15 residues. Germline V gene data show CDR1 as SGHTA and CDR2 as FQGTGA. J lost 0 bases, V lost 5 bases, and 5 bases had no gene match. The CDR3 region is CASSLAESSTDTQYF. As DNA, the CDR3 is TGTGCCAGCAGCCTAGCGGAGTCAAGCACAGATACGCAGTATTTT. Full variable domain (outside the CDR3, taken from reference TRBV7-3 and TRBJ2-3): GAGVSQTPSNKVTEKGKYVELRCDPISGHTALYWYRQSLGQGPEFLIYFQGTGAADDSGLPNDRFFAVRPEGSVSTLKIQRTERGDSAVYLCASSLAESSTDTQYFGPGTRLTVL.

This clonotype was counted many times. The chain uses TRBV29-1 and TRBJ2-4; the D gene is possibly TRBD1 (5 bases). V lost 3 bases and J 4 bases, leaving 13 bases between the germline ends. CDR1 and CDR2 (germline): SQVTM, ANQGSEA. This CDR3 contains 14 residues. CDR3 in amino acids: CSVELHRSKNIQYF. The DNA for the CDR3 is TGCAGCGTTGAGTTGCACAGGTCGAAAAACATTCAGTACTTC.

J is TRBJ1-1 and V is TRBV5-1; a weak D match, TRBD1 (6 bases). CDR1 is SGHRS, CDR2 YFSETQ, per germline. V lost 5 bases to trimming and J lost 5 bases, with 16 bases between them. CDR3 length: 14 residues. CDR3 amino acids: CASRRQEKGTEAFF. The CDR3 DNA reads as TGCGCCAGCAGACGACAGGAAAAAGGGACTGAAGCTTTCTTT.

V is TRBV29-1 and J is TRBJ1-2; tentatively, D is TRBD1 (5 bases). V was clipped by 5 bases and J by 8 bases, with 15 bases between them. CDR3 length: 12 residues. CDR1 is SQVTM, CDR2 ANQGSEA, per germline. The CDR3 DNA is TGCAGCGTTTTGTCCAGGGAGGGGGGCTACACCTTC. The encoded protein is CSVLSREGGYTF. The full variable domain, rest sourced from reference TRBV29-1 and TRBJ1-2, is SAVISQKPSRDICQRGTSLTIQCQVDSQVTMMFWYRQQPGQSLTLIATANQGSEATYESGFVIDKFPISRPNLTFSTLTVSNMSPEDSSIYLCSVLSREGGYTFGSGTRLTVV.

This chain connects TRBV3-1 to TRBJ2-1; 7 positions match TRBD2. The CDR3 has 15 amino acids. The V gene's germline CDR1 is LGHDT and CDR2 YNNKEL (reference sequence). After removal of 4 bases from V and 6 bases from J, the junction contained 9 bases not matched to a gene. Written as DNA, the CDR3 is TGTGCCAGCAGCCCCACCGGACTAGTCAGCAATGAGCAGTTCTTC. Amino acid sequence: CASSPTGLVSNEQFF.

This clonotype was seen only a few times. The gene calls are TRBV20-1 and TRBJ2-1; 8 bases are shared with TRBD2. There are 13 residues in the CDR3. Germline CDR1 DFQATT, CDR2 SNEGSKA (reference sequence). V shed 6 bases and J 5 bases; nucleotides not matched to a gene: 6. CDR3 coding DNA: TGCAGTGCGGGGGCACTAGCGGACAATGAGCAGTTCTTC. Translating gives CSAGALADNEQFF.

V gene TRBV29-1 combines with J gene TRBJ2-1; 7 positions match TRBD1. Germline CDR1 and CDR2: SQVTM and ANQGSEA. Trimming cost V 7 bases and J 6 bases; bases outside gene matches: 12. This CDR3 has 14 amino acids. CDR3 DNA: TGCAGCGACGAGGGGGCGGTAGGGCCCAATGAGCAGTTCTTC. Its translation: CSDEGAVGPNEQFF.